This T cell receptor (beta chain) was captured by sequencing in a study of T cell responses to AZD1222 COVID-19 vaccine (dated by TCRdb to about 2021). Study-level background: A total of 230 to 250 trial participants underwent TCR sequencing, of whom about 200 received two doses of AZD1222 and some 25 received two doses of the MenACWY control vaccine. Trial participants were enrolled into age subgroups of 18-55, 56-69 and 70-plus years, which contained around 140, 26 and 57 TCR-sequenced participants, respectively.

The CDR3 regions of human TCRbeta chains were subjected to immunosequencing. In the paper's pipeline: Repertoire TCRs were matched against a reference library of SARS-CoV-2-specific TCRs generated with the MIRA antigen-specificity platform. Breadth was defined as the fraction of unique TCRs that were SARS-CoV-2-associated. Depth was defined as the fraction of total T cells that were SARS-CoV-2-associated. Using the MIRA data, each spike-specific TCR was assigned both to the spike region to which the TCR was reactive and to a CD4 or CD8 class. Log10-transformed breadth and depth values were compared by one-way ANOVA with Sidak's multiple comparisons tests. Entries here come from immuneACCESS through TCRdb and include only in-frame sequences with V and J called. Some clones fail to appear in such tables; in the studies checked, an unresolved V gene covers under half of the shortfall, and the cause of the remainder is unknown. Clone size and V and J calls were adopted from that table, with D and trimming inferred from the DNA. For this sample the table gives hundreds of thousands of clones, of which approximately 94% were detected only once. The ten most abundant clones make up 1% of the sample.

The sample's time point label is to be understood as: baseline before first vaccination. This specimen's treatment or condition label, per the study, means: meningococcal conjugate vaccine given as trial control. Samples from vaccinated people were obtained from the UK trials COV001 and COV002, which included a single-blind randomized controlled phase 2/3 trial of AZD1222 (ChAdOx1 nCoV-19) in healthy adults. For TCRbeta chain sequencing, PBMC samples from trial participants were taken at day 0 and at day 28 after the second dose. The study at large found these results: CD4 TCRs associated with the vaccine covered the entire spike protein, and the dominant responses were in regions 160-218 and 743-854. Nearly half of unique spike-specific TCRs reportedly recognized epitopes outside regions mutated in the B.1.351 and B.1.1.7 variants. Conclusions about previously exposed vaccinees are limited because only six or seven AZD1222 recipients were SARS-CoV-2 seropositive at baseline. Spike-specific TCR breadth and depth rose significantly after two AZD1222 doses compared with day 0 and with MenACWY recipients. The 56-69-year group was small, and its depth increase did not reach significance, likely because of low power. Participants were mostly white British and included more females than males, and it was suggested by the authors that clonal diversity may have been underestimated. No day 14 peak-response samples were available, so repertoires were characterized only after the peak T cell response.

As concerns this clone: The target of this receptor is not known. It has no much larger one-base neighbor in the sample; base qualities were not kept.

The specimen was peripheral blood, collected on day 0 of MenACWY control vaccination. This clonotype was sampled from an adult in good health.

The DNA sequence reads TGTGCCAGCAGTGAAAGGGGGGGCAATGGCTACACCTTC. Its product reads: CASSERGGNGYTF. The V gene is TRBV6-1 and the J gene is TRBJ1-2, and possibly TRBD1, on 6 matching bases. The CDR3 has 13 amino acids, counting the end cysteine and phenylalanine. Only the CDR3 part of the read is kept: 39 bases, read in frame from the first base. According to the germline V gene, CDR1 reads MNHNS and CDR2 reads SASEGT. The junction shows trimming of 2 bases on V and 6 bases on J, plus 10 bases between the germline ends.